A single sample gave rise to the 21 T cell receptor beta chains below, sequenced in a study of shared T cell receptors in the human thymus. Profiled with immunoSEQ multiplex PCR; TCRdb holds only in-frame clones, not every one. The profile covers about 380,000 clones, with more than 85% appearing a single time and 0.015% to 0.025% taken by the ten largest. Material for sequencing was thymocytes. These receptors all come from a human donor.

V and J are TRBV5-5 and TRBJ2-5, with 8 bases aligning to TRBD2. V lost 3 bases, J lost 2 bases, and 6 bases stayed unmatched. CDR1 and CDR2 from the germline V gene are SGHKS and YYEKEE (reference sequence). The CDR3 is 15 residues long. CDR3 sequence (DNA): TGTGCCAGCAGCTCGGCTAGCGGGTTACAAGAGACCCAGTACTTC. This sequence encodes CASSSASGLQETQYF.

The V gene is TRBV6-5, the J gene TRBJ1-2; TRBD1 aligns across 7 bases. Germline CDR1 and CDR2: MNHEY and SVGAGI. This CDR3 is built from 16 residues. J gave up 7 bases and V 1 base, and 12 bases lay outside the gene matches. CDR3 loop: CASSYLGQGGRSGYTF. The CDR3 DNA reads TGTGCCAGCAGTTACTTGGGTCAGGGGGGCCGTAGTGGCTACACCTTC.

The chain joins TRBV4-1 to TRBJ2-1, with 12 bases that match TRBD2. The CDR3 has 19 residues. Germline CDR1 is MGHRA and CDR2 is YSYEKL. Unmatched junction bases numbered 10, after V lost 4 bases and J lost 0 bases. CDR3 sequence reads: CASSPIRTSGNYSYNEQFF. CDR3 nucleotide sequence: TGCGCCAGCAGCCCCATTCGGACTAGCGGGAACTACTCCTACAATGAGCAGTTCTTC.

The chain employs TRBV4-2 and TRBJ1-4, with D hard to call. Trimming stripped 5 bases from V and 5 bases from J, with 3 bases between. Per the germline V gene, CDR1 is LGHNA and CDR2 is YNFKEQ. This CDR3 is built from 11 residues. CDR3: CASSKNEKLFF. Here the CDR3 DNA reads TGTGCCAGCAGCAAGAATGAAAAACTGTTTTTT.

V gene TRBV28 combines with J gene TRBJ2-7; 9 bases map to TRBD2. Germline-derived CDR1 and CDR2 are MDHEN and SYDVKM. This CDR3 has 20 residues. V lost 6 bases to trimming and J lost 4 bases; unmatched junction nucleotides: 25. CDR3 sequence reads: CASSQPIPQSLGGRGYEQYF. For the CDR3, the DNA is TGTGCCAGCAGCCAACCTATCCCTCAATCGTTGGGCGGGAGGGGGTACGAGCAGTACTTC.

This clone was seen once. The CDR3 reads CASSQGGRGETQYF. CDR3 sequence (DNA): TGTGCCAGCAGCCAAGGAGGGAGGGGAGAGACCCAGTACTTC. The chain has TRBV4-2 and TRBJ2-5, with 7 bases that match TRBD2. The J segment lost 4 bases and the V segment lost 1 base, leaving 3 bases of the junction unmatched. The CDR3 is 14 residues long. CDR1 and CDR2 from the germline V gene are LGHNA and YNFKEQ.

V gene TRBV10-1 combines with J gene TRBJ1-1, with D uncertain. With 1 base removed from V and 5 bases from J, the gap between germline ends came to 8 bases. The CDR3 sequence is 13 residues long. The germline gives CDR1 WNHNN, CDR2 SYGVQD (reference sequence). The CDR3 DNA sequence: TGCGCCAGCAGTGAGTTAGAAGGGACTGAAGCTTTCTTT. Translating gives CASSELEGTEAFF.

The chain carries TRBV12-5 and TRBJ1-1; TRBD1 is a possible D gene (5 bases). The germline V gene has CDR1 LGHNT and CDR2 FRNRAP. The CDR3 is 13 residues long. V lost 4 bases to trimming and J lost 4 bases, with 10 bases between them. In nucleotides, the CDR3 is TGTGCTAGTGGTTCTCCAAGGGGCACTGAAGCTTTCTTT. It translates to CASGSPRGTEAFF. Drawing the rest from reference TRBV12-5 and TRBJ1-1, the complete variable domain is DARVTQTPRHKVTEMGQEVTMRCQPILGHNTVFWYRQTMMQGLELLAYFRNRAPLDDSGMPKDRFSAEMPDATLATLKIQPSEPRDSAVYFCASGSPRGTEAFFGQGTRLTVV.

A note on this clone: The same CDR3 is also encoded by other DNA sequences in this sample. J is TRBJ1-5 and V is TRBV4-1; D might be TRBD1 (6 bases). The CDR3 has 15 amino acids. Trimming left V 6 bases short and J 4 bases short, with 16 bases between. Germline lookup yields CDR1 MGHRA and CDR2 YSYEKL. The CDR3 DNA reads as TGCGCCAGCAGTCTACTATGGGGGCTAAATCAGCCCCAGCATTTT. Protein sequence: CASSLLWGLNQPQHF.

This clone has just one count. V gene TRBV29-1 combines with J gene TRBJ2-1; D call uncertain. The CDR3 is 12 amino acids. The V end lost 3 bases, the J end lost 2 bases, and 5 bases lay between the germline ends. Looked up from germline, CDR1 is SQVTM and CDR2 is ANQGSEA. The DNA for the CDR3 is TGCAGCGTTGAGGTGACCTACAATGAGCAGTTCTTC. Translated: CSVEVTYNEQFF.

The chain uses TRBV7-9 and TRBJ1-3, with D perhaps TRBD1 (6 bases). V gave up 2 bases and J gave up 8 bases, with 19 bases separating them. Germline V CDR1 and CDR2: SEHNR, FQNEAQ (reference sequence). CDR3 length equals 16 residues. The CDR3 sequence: CASSLPTGAGEDTIYF. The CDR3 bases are TGTGCCAGCAGCTTACCAACTGGGGCAGGGGAGGACACCATATATTTT.

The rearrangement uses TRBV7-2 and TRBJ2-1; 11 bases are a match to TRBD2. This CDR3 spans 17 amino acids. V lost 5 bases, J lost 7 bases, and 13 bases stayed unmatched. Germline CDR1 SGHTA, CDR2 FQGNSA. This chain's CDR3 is CASSPDGSGRAWNEQFF. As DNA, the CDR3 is TGTGCCAGCAGCCCTGATGGTAGCGGGAGGGCTTGGAATGAGCAGTTCTTC.

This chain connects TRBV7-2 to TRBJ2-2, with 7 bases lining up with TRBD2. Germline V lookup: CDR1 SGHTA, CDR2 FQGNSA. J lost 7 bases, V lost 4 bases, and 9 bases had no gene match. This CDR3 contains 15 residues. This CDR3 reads CASSSFRGVNGELFF. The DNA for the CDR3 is TGTGCCAGCAGCTCGTTCCGGGGGGTAAACGGGGAGCTGTTTTTT.

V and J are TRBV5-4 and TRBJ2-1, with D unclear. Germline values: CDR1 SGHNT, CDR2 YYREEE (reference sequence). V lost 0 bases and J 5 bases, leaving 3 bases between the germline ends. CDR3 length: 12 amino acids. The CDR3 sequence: CASSLADNEQFF. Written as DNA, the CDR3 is TGTGCCAGCAGCTTGGCAGACAATGAGCAGTTCTTC. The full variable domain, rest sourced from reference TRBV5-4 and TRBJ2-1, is ETGVTQSPTHLIKTRGQQVTLRCSSQSGHNTVSWYQQALGQGPQFIFQYYREEENGRGNFPPRFSGLQFPNYSSELNVNALELDDSALYLCASSLADNEQFFGPGTRLTVL.

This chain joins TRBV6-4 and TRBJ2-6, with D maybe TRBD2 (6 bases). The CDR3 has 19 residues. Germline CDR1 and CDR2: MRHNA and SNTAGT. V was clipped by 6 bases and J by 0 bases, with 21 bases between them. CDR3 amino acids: CASSAGRGTPSSGANVLTF. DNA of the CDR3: TGTGCCAGCAGCGCCGGCCGCGGGACGCCAAGCTCTGGGGCCAACGTCCTGACTTTC.

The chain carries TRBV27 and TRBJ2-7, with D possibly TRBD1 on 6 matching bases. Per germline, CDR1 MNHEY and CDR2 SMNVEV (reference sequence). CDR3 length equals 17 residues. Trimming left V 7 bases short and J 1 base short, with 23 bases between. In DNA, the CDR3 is TGTGCCAGCATCCCAAGTCTTGGGGGCAAGGAGTCCTACGAGCAGTACTTC. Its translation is CASIPSLGGKESYEQYF.

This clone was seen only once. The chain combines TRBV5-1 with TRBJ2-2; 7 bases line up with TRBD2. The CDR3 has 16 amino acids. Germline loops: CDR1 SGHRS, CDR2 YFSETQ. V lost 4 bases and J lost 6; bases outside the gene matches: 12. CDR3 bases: TGCGCCAGCAGCCCTGCGGGGATAGCGGGTTCCGGGGAGCTGTTTTTT. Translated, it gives CASSPAGIAGSGELFF.

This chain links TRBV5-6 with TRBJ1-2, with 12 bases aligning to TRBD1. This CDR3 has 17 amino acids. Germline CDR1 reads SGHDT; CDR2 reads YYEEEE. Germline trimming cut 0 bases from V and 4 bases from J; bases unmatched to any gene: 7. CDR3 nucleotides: TGTGCCAGCAGCTTGGACGGGACAGGGGGCCCTTCCTATGGCTACACCTTC. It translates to CASSLDGTGGPSYGYTF.

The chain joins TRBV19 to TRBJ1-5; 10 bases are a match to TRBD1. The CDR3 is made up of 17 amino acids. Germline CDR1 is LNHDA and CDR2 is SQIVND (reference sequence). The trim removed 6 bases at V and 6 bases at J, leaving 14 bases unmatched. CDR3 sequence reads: CASRLRGRDRGRQPQHF. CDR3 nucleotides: TGTGCCAGTAGGCTGCGCGGGAGGGACAGGGGACGTCAGCCCCAGCATTTT.

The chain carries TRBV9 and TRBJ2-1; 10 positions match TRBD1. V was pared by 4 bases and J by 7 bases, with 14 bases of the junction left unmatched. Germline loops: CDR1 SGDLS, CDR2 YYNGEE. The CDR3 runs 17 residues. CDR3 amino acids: CASSPHLLGQGVNEQFF. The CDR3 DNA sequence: TGTGCCAGCAGCCCCCACCTCCTCGGACAGGGGGTGAATGAGCAGTTCTTC.

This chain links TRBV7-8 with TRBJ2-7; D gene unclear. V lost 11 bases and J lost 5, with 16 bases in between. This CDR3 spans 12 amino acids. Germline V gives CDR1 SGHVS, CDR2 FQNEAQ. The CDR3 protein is CACNGQADEQYF. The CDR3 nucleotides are TGTGCCTGCAACGGGCAGGCTGACGAGCAGTACTTC.